A single sample gave rise to the 3 T cell receptor beta chains below, sequenced in a study of T cell repertoires in cytomegalovirus infection (dated by TCRdb to between 2018 and 2021). These TCRs' antigens remain unknown. Sample treatment or condition, as interpreted from the label and publication: in vitro stimulation with specific CMV peptide epitopes to enrich CMV-specific T cells. TCRdb shows the sequencer as Illumina HiSeq 1500. TCRdb reran the public reads through fastp at Q25 and MiXCR, keeping productive beta chains. When rows share a CDR3 protein, they turn into one entry using the most common DNA and genes. The sample table holds 150,000 or so distinct CDR3 sequences, of which about a fifth were seen once. 20% to 30% of the sample is taken by the ten largest. The specimen comprised CD8+ T cells from cultured PBMCs, sampled from culture after CMV antigen stimulation. Every receptor here comes from a human donor in good health (CMV status not recorded). Some clones in this sample may be carry-over from other donors' samples.

This clonotype was counted a few times. This chain joins TRBV12-3 or TRBV12-4 and TRBJ1-2; D possibly corresponds to TRBD1 (5 bases). V shed 4 bases and J shed 6 bases, with 12 bases lying between them. The CDR3 is 13 amino acids. CDR3 coding DNA: TGTGCCAGCAGTTCGGGACCGTTTAATGGCTACACCTTC. Translation: CASSSGPFNGYTF.

This clonotype came up a few times. This rearrangement joins TRBV4-3 to TRBJ2-5; 11 bases match TRBD2. The CDR3 has 17 residues. The V and J ends lost 4 bases and 4 bases, in that order; junction bases with no gene match: 11. From germline, CDR1 is LGHNA and CDR2 YSLEER. The CDR3 sequence is CASSPDLLTSGVETQYF. In nucleotides, the CDR3 is TGCGCCAGCAGCCCCGACCTTCTGACTAGCGGGGTAGAGACCCAGTACTTC.

The rearrangement uses TRBV12-5 and TRBJ2-7; no reliable D call. V gave up 3 bases and J gave up 6 bases, with 9 bases separating them. Germline CDR1 reads LGHNT; CDR2 reads FRNRAP. This CDR3 has 12 residues. The CDR3 loop is CASGLPYLEQYF. CDR3 DNA: TGTGCTAGTGGTTTACCCTACCTCGAGCAGTACTTC.